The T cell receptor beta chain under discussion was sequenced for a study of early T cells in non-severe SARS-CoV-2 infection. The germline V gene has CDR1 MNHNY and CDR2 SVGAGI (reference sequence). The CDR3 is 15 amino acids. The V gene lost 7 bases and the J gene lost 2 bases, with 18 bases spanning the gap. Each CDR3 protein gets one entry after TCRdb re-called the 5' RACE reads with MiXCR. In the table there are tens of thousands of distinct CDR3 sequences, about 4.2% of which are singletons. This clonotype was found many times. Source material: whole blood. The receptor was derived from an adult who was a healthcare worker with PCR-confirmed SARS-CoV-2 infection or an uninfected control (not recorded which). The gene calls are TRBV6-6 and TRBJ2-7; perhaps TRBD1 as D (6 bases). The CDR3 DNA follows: TGTGCCAGCAAAAGCGACAGGCCGTCGACCTACGAGCAGTACTTC. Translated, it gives CASKSDRPSTYEQYF.